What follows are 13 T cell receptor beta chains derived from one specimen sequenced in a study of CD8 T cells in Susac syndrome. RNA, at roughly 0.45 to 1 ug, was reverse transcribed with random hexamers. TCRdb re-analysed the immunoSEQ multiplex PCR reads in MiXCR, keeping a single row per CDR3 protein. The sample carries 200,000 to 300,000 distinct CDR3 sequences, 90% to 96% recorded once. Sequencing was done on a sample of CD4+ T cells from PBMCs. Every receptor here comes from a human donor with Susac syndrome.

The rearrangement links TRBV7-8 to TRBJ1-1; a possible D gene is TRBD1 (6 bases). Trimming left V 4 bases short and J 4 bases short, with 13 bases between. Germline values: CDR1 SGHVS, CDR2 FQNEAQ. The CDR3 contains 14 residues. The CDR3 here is CASSWGARGTEAFF. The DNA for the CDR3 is TGTGCCAGCAGCTGGGGGGCGCGGGGCACTGAAGCTTTCTTT.

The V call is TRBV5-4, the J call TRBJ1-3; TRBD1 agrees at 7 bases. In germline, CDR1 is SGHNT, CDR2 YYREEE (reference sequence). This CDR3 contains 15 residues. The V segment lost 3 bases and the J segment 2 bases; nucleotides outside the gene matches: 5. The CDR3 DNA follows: TGTGCCAGCAGCTCCAGACAGGGAACTGGAAACACCATATATTTT. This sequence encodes CASSSRQGTGNTIYF.

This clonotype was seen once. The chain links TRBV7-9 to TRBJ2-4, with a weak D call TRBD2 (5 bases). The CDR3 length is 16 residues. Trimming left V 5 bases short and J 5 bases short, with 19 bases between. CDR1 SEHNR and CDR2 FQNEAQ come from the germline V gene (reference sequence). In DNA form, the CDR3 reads TGTGCCAGCAGCGCTAAAGGGTATGAGGGTCAAAACATTCAGTACTTC. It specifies CASSAKGYEGQNIQYF.

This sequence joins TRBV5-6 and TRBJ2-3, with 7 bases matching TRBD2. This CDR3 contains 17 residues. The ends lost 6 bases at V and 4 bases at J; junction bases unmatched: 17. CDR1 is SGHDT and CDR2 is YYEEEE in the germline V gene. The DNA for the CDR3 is TGTGCCAGCATTCAACTCAACGGCCGGGGAGGGGCAGATACGCAGTATTTT. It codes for CASIQLNGRGGADTQYF.

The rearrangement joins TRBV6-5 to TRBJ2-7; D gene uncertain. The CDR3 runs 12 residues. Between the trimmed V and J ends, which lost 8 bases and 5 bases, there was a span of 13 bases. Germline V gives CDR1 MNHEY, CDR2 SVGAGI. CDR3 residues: CASSRGVNEQYF. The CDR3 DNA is TGTGCCAGCTCTCGTGGGGTGAACGAGCAGTACTTC.

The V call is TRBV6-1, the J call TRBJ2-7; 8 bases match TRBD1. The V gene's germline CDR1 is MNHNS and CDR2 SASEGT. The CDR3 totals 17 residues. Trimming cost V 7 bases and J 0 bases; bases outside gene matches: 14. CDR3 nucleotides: TGTGCCAGCATTCCGGGACAGGCCAAACAAAGCTCCTACGAGCAGTACTTC. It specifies CASIPGQAKQSSYEQYF.

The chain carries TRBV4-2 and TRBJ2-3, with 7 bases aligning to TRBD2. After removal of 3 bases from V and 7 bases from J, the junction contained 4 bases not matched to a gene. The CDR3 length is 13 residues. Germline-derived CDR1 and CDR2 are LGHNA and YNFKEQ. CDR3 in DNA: TGTGCCAGCAGCCAGGGAGCGGGGTATACGCAGTATTTT. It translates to CASSQGAGYTQYF.

The CDR3 bases are TGTGCCAGCAGCCAAATAGCGGGAGAAGGCCACAATGAGCAGTTCTTC. This translates into CASSQIAGEGHNEQFF. This chain uses TRBV7-9 with TRBJ2-1; 9 nucleotides align to TRBD2. V lost 5 bases, J lost 5 bases, and 10 bases stayed unmatched. Germline V gene lookup returns CDR1 SEHNR and CDR2 FQNEAQ (reference sequence). The CDR3 runs 16 residues.

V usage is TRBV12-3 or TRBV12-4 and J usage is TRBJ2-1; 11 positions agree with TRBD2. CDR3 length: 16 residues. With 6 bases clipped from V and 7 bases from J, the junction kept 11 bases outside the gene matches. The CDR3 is CASRLPGTSGPNEQFF. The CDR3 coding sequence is TGTGCCAGCAGACTCCCCGGGACTAGCGGACCTAATGAGCAGTTCTTC.

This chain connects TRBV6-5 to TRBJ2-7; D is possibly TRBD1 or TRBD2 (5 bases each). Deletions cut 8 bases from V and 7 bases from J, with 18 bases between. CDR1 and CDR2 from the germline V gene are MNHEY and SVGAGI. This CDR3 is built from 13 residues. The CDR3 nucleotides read TGTGCCAGCGGGGTGGACCGAGGGACGGAGCAGTACTTC. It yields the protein CASGVDRGTEQYF.

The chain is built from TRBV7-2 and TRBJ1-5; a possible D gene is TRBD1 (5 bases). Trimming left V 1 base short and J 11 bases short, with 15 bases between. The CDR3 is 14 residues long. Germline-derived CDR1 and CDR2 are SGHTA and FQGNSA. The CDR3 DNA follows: TGTGCCAGCAGCTTAGGACAGTGGGATCACGCCCAGCATTTT. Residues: CASSLGQWDHAQHF.

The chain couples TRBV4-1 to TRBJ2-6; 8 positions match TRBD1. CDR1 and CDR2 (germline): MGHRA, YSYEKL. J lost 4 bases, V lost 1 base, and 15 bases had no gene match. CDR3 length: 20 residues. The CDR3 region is CASSQGTGQGRWRGANVLTF. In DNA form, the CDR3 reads TGCGCCAGCAGCCAAGGTACTGGACAGGGCCGATGGAGGGGGGCCAACGTCCTGACTTTC.

The CDR3 reads CASSPSQGFQETQYF. CDR3 sequence (DNA): TGTGCCAGCTCACCCTCTCAAGGGTTCCAAGAGACCCAGTACTTC. The chain combines TRBV18 with TRBJ2-5; D uncertain. The V gene lost 3 bases and the J gene lost 1 base, with 12 bases spanning the gap. CDR3 length: 15 amino acids. Germline-derived CDR1 and CDR2 are KGHSH and LQKENI.